This T cell receptor beta chain was identified in a study of blood T cell repertoires in COVID-19. On the study more broadly: Samples of COVID-19 (acute and convalescent) were obtained from the United States, Italy and Spain. The analysed material was cDNA or gDNA that came from T cells, B-cell-depleted T cells, or PBMCs.

This CDR3 has 14 residues. V lost 7 bases and J lost 6; bases outside the gene matches: 6. Germline V CDR1 and CDR2: SNHLY, FYNNEI. In the source study's methods: Using reference gene primer amplification, nucleated cell counts were estimated. Sequenced by immunoSEQ multiplex PCR; TCRdb stores in-frame clones only, minus some. V, J and clone size were drawn from that table, and D and trimming were deduced from the DNA. Among fewer than 80,000 clones listed, approximately 86% were seen once. The source is a man in his 70s with acute or convalescent COVID-19. The sequenced sample consisted of peripheral blood. V is TRBV2 and J is TRBJ2-7; TRBD2 matches 13 bases. The CDR3 here is CASTQLAGGREQYF. The CDR3 region has the DNA TGTGCCAGCACCCAACTAGCGGGAGGGCGCGAGCAGTACTTC.